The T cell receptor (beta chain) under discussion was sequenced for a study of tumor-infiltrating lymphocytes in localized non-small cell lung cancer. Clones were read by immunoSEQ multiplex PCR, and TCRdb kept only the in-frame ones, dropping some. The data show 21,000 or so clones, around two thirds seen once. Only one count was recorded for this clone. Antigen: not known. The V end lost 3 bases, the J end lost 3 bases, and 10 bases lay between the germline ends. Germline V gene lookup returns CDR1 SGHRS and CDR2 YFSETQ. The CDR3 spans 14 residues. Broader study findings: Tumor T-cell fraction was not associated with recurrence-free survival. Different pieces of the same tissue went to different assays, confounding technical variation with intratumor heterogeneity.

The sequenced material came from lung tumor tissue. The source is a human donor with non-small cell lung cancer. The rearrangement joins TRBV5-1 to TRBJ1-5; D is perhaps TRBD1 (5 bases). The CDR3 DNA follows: TGCGCCAGCAGCTCTGACAGTCCCAATCAGCCCCAGCATTTT. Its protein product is CASSSDSPNQPQHF.